This T cell receptor beta chain was found in a study of cytomegalovirus exposure and HLA in healthy donors. To note about this clone: The antigen is not known.

General study findings and limits: The study carried out a later analysis of TCR beta sequences. It associated some 17,000 of them with specific HLA alleles at a false discovery rate of 0.05. The authors later linked a missense DCLRE1C variant to TCR beta V- and J-gene trimming.

Both 60 Vbeta primers and 13 Jbeta primers went into the PCR. This table comes from immunoSEQ multiplex PCR, and its TCRdb copy is limited to in-frame clones, with some not included. The sample lists 50,000 to 70,000 clones, around 83% occurring once. The V end was cut by 9 bases, the J end by 4 bases, with 15 bases between. This CDR3 spans 14 amino acids. CDR1 is LNHDA and CDR2 is SQIVND in the germline V gene (reference sequence). The sample was PBMCs. The chain couples TRBV19 to TRBJ2-2; the D gene is possibly TRBD1 (5 bases). This clonotype originated in a human donor in good health. The CDR3: CASRTRQITGELFF. The DNA for the CDR3 is TGTGCCAGCCGAACCAGACAGATCACCGGGGAGCTGTTTTTT.